A selection of T cell receptor beta chains follows, all from one sample in a study of OX40 agonist ivuxolimab in advanced cancers. The repertoire was sequenced with immunoSEQ multiplex PCR; TCRdb's copy has only in-frame clones and lacks some. Altogether about 70,000 clones are present, roughly 77% being singletons, with the ten largest covering 5%. The sample consisted of CD4+ or CD8+ T cells sorted from blood, taken in a trial of the OX40 agonist ivuxolimab. These receptors all come from an adult with an advanced solid tumor such as melanoma, head and neck, liver or kidney cancer. Each CDR3 is given with its conserved first and last residue. Each record gives: D gene, clone size, J gene, V gene, CDR3 protein, CDR3 DNA. D genes are given only for firm matches. Not every row has a clone size; where given, it reads once, few, many or a size class.

d_gene: NA; abundance: NA; j_gene: TRBJ1-1; v_gene: TRBV27; CDR3aa: CASSLRGYTEAFF; CDR3nt: TGTGCCAGCAGTTTACGGGGGTACACTGAAGCTTTCTTT
d_gene: TRBD1; abundance: NA; j_gene: TRBJ1-2; v_gene: TRBV7-9; CDR3aa: CASSRKAIFRDRDNYGYTF; CDR3nt: TGTGCCAGCAGCCGAAAAGCGATATTCCGGGACAGGGATAACTATGGCTACACCTTC
d_gene: NA; abundance: NA; j_gene: TRBJ2-1; v_gene: TRBV11-2; CDR3aa: CASSEGANELNEQFF; CDR3nt: TGTGCCAGCAGCGAAGGGGCTAATGAACTGAATGAGCAGTTCTTC
d_gene: TRBD1; abundance: NA; j_gene: TRBJ2-1; v_gene: TRBV11-3; CDR3aa: CASSPSGTVHNEQFF; CDR3nt: TGTGCCAGCAGCCCGTCCGGGACAGTACATAATGAGCAGTTCTTC
d_gene: TRBD2; abundance: NA; j_gene: TRBJ2-1; v_gene: TRBV4-2; CDR3aa: CASSQDSGGAYNEQFF; CDR3nt: TGTGCCAGCAGCCAAGATAGCGGGGGGGCCTACAATGAGCAGTTCTTC
d_gene: NA; abundance: NA; j_gene: TRBJ1-2; v_gene: TRBV5-8; CDR3aa: CASSLEQRAGGYTF; CDR3nt: TGTGCCAGCAGCTTGGAGCAGAGGGCCGGCGGCTACACCTTC
d_gene: NA; abundance: NA; j_gene: TRBJ2-1; v_gene: TRBV7-3; CDR3aa: CASSLRGTGNNEQFF; CDR3nt: TGTGCCAGCAGCTTAAGAGGGACTGGAAACAATGAGCAGTTCTTC
d_gene: TRBD2; abundance: NA; j_gene: TRBJ2-3; v_gene: TRBV10-1; CDR3aa: CASRGGTDTQYF; CDR3nt: TGCGCCAGCAGGGGGGGGACAGATACGCAGTATTTT
d_gene: NA; abundance: NA; j_gene: TRBJ2-7; v_gene: TRBV29-1; CDR3aa: CSVTTGTYEQYF; CDR3nt: TGCAGCGTCACTACAGGGACCTACGAGCAGTACTTC
d_gene: NA; abundance: NA; j_gene: TRBJ1-5; v_gene: TRBV27; CDR3aa: CASSLFGPQSNQPQHF; CDR3nt: TGTGCCAGCAGCTTGTTTGGGCCCCAAAGCAATCAGCCCCAGCATTTT
d_gene: TRBD2; abundance: NA; j_gene: TRBJ2-2; v_gene: TRBV5-6; CDR3aa: CASSLGAGGFYTGELFF; CDR3nt: TGTGCCAGCAGCTTAGGCGCGGGAGGGTTTTACACCGGGGAGCTGTTTTTT
d_gene: TRBD1; abundance: NA; j_gene: TRBJ1-2; v_gene: TRBV7-9; CDR3aa: CASSSEPWTGGSYGYTF; CDR3nt: TGTGCCAGCAGCTCAGAGCCATGGACAGGGGGTAGCTATGGCTACACCTTC
d_gene: NA; abundance: NA; j_gene: TRBJ2-1; v_gene: TRBV7-9; CDR3aa: CASSLATSDEQFF; CDR3nt: TGTGCCAGCAGCTTGGCGACTAGTGATGAGCAGTTCTTC
d_gene: TRBD1; abundance: NA; j_gene: TRBJ2-2; v_gene: TRBV5-5; CDR3aa: CASSSTYDRGRTGELFF; CDR3nt: TGTGCCAGCAGCTCCACATATGACAGGGGGCGGACCGGGGAGCTGTTTTTT
d_gene: NA; abundance: NA; j_gene: TRBJ2-3; v_gene: TRBV11-2; CDR3aa: CASSLTRTYTGDTQYF; CDR3nt: TGTGCCAGCAGCCTTACCCGGACGTATACAGGAGATACGCAGTATTTT
d_gene: NA; abundance: once; j_gene: TRBJ2-5; v_gene: TRBV7-6; CDR3aa: CASSPTAMETQYF; CDR3nt: TGTGCCAGCAGCCCCACGGCAATGGAGACCCAGTACTTC
d_gene: NA; abundance: NA; j_gene: TRBJ2-3; v_gene: TRBV5-1; CDR3aa: CASSLAGQRVDTQYF; CDR3nt: TGCGCCAGCAGCTTGGCCGGACAGCGCGTAGATACGCAGTATTTT
d_gene: TRBD2; abundance: NA; j_gene: TRBJ2-1; v_gene: TRBV18; CDR3aa: CASSLPGGEREQFF; CDR3nt: TGTGCCAGCTCCCTCCCTGGGGGGGAGCGGGAGCAGTTCTTC
d_gene: NA; abundance: NA; j_gene: TRBJ1-5; v_gene: TRBV6-4; CDR3aa: CASSVQGNQPQHF; CDR3nt: TGTGCCAGCAGCGTACAAGGAAATCAGCCCCAGCATTTT
d_gene: NA; abundance: NA; j_gene: TRBJ2-7; v_gene: TRBV6-5; CDR3aa: CASRDRTEDEQYF; CDR3nt: TGTGCCAGCAGGGACCGGACAGAGGACGAGCAGTACTTC
d_gene: TRBD2; abundance: NA; j_gene: TRBJ2-7; v_gene: TRBV7-9; CDR3aa: CASSFSGGSYEQYF; CDR3nt: TGTGCCAGCAGCTTTAGCGGGGGCTCCTACGAGCAGTACTTC
d_gene: TRBD1; abundance: NA; j_gene: TRBJ1-1; v_gene: TRBV18; CDR3aa: CASSRQGVDTEAFF; CDR3nt: TGTGCCAGCTCAAGACAGGGAGTTGACACTGAAGCTTTCTTT
d_gene: NA; abundance: NA; j_gene: TRBJ2-1; v_gene: TRBV7-9; CDR3aa: CASSRSSSETYNEQFF; CDR3nt: TGTGCCAGCAGCCGATCCTCTAGCGAGACATACAATGAGCAGTTCTTC
d_gene: TRBD1; abundance: NA; j_gene: TRBJ1-1; v_gene: TRBV19; CDR3aa: CASSIRDRGRLGMNTEAFF; CDR3nt: TGTGCCAGTAGTATCCGGGACAGGGGGAGGTTGGGCATGAACACTGAAGCTTTCTTT
d_gene: NA; abundance: few; j_gene: TRBJ2-2; v_gene: TRBV30; CDR3aa: CAWSPGPATNTGELFF; CDR3nt: TGTGCCTGGAGTCCTGGGCCCGCGACGAACACCGGGGAGCTGTTTTTT
d_gene: TRBD1; abundance: NA; j_gene: TRBJ1-5; v_gene: TRBV7-9; CDR3aa: CASNCLRDSEYSNQPQHF; CDR3nt: TGTGCCAGCAACTGCCTCCGGGACAGCGAATATAGCAATCAGCCCCAGCATTTT
d_gene: TRBD1; abundance: NA; j_gene: TRBJ2-3; v_gene: TRBV6-4; CDR3aa: CASSGTGGADTQYF; CDR3nt: TGTGCCAGCAGTGGGACAGGGGGCGCAGATACGCAGTATTTT
d_gene: TRBD2; abundance: NA; j_gene: TRBJ2-1; v_gene: TRBV9; CDR3aa: CASSEWALGGGQNEQFF; CDR3nt: TGTGCCAGCAGCGAATGGGCCTTGGGCGGGGGTCAGAATGAGCAGTTCTTC
d_gene: TRBD1; abundance: medium-sized; j_gene: TRBJ1-5; v_gene: TRBV16; CDR3aa: CASSQSLGQGNQPQHF; CDR3nt: TGTGCCAGCAGCCAATCCCTGGGACAGGGGAATCAGCCCCAGCATTTT
d_gene: TRBD1; abundance: few; j_gene: TRBJ1-2; v_gene: TRBV5-8; CDR3aa: CASSLGLWTGPYGYTF; CDR3nt: TGTGCCAGCAGCTTGGGCCTCTGGACAGGACCCTATGGCTACACCTTC
d_gene: NA; abundance: NA; j_gene: TRBJ2-3; v_gene: TRBV7-6; CDR3aa: CASSLRPSGFTDTQYF; CDR3nt: TGTGCCAGCAGCTTAAGGCCATCTGGATTCACAGATACGCAGTATTTT
d_gene: NA; abundance: NA; j_gene: TRBJ1-4; v_gene: TRBV6-6; CDR3aa: CASSSQGGMTNEKLFF; CDR3nt: TGTGCCAGCAGTTCACAGGGAGGGATGACTAATGAAAAACTGTTTTTT
d_gene: NA; abundance: NA; j_gene: TRBJ1-1; v_gene: TRBV5-1; CDR3aa: CASSRDPNTEAFF; CDR3nt: TGCGCCAGCAGTCGGGACCCGAACACTGAAGCTTTCTTT